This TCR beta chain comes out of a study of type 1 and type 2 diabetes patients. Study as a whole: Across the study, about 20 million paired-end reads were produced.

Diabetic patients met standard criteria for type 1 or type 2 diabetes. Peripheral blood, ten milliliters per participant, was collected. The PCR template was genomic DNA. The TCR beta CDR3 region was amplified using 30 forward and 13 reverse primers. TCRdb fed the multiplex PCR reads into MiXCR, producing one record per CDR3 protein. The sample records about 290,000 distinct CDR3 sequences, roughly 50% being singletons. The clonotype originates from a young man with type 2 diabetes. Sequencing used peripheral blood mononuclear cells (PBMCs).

The CDR3: CASSGSSGPYEQYF. CDR3 DNA: TGTGCCAGCAGTGGGAGTAGCGGGCCCTACGAGCAGTACTTC. The V and J genes are TRBV7-8 and TRBJ2-7; 7 nucleotides align to TRBD2. Per germline, CDR1 SGHVS and CDR2 FQNEAQ. This CDR3 region has 14 residues. Trimming cost V 6 bases and J 2 bases; bases outside gene matches: 7.